The entry below describes one T cell receptor beta chain. The antigen remains unidentified. Libraries were prepared by immunoSEQ multiplex PCR; TCRdb keeps only in-frame clonotypes and omits some of them. This sample carries 14,000 or so clones, around 79% of them seen once, and the ten largest clones take 36%. The data originate from a study of OX40 agonist ivuxolimab in advanced cancers. Germline V gene sequence: CDR1 SGHAT, CDR2 FQNNGV. The CDR3 totals 16 residues. With V trimmed by 1 base and J by 4 bases, 7 bases remained unmatched. Findings and limits, study-wide: It was also the case that some nonresponders had low normalized T-cell clonal expansion. Low clonal expansion, among the lowest seen, marked partial responders at 0.1-3.0 mg/kg. CD4+ and CD8+ blood T cells expanded clonally by week 6 at 0.1 to 3.0 mg/kg.

Source: CD4+ or CD8+ T cells sorted from blood, taken in a trial of the OX40 agonist ivuxolimab. The TCR sequence derives from an adult with an advanced solid tumor such as melanoma, head and neck, liver or kidney cancer. The V call is TRBV11-2, the J call TRBJ1-2; TRBD1 matches at 9 bases. CDR3 in DNA: TGTGCCAGCAGCTTAGGGACAGGGGTTAACCCCTATGGCTACACCTTC. Translating it yields CASSLGTGVNPYGYTF.